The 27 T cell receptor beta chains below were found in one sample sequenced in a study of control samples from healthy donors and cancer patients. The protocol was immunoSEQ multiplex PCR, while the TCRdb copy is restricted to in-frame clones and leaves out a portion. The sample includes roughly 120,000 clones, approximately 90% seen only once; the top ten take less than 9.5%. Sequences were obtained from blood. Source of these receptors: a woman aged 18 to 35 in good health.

CDR3 sequence reads: CASSYSEKDTQYF. CDR3 in DNA: TGTGCCAGCAGTTACTCGGAGAAGGATACGCAGTATTTT. The chain is built from TRBV6-6 and TRBJ2-3; D remains ambiguous. Germline CDR1 MNHNY, CDR2 SVGAGI (reference sequence). Trimming shortened V by 0 bases and J by 6 bases, and 7 bases separated the two germline ends. CDR3 length: 13 amino acids.

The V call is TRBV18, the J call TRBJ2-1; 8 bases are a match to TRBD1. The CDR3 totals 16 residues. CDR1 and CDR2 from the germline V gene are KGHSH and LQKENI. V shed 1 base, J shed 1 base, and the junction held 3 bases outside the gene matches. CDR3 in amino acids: CASSPLDRESYNEQFF. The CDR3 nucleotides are TGTGCCAGCTCACCACTGGACAGGGAGTCCTACAATGAGCAGTTCTTC.

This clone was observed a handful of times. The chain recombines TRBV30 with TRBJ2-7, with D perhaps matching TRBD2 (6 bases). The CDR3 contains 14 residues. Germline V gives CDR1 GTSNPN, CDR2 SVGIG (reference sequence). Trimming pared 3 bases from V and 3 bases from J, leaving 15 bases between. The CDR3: CAWRGAGFDYEQYF. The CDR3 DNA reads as TGTGCCTGGAGGGGCGCGGGATTCGACTACGAGCAGTACTTC.

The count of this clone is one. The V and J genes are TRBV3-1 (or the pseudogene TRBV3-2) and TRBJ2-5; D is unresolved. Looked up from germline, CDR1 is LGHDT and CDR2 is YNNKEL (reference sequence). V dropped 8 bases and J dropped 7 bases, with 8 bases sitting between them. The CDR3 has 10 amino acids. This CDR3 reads CASSDLTQYF. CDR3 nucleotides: TGTGCCAGCTCGGACCTGACCCAGTACTTC.

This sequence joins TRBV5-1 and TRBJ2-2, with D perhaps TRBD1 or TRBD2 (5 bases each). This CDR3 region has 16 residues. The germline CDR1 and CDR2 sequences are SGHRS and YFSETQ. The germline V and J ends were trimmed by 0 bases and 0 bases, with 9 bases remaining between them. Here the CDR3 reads CASSLGGTANTGELFF. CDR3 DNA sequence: TGCGCCAGCAGCTTGGGGGGGACCGCGAACACCGGGGAGCTGTTTTTT.

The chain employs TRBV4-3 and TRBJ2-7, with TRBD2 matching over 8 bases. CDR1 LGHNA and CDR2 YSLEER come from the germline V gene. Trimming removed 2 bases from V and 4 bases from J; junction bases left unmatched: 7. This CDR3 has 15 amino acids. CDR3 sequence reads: CASSQKEGTSYEQYF. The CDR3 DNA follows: TGCGCCAGCAGCCAAAAGGAGGGGACTAGTTACGAGCAGTACTTC.

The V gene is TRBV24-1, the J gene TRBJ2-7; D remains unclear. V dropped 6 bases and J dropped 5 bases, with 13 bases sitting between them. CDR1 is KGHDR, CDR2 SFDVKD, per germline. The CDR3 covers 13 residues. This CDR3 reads CATSNGPPDEQYF. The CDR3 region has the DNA TGTGCCACCAGTAATGGACCCCCCGACGAGCAGTACTTC.

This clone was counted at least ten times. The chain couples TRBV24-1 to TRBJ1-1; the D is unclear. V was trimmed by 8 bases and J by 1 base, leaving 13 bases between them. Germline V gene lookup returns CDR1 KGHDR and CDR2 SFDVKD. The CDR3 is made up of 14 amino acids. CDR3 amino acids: CATMRGGSNTEAFF. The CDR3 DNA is TGTGCCACCATGCGGGGAGGATCGAACACTGAAGCTTTCTTT.

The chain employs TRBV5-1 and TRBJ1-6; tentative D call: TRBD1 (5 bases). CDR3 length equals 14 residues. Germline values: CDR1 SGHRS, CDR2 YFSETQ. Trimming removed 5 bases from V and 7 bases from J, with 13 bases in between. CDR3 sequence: CASRREGVNSPLHF. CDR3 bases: TGCGCCAGCAGACGGGAAGGGGTGAATTCACCCCTCCACTTT.

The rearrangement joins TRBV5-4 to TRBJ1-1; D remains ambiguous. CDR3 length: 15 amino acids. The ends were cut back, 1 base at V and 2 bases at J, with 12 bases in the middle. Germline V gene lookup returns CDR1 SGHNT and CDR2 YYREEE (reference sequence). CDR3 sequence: CASSLLTGSNTEAFF. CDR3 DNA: TGTGCCAGCAGCTTGTTGACCGGGAGTAACACTGAAGCTTTCTTT.

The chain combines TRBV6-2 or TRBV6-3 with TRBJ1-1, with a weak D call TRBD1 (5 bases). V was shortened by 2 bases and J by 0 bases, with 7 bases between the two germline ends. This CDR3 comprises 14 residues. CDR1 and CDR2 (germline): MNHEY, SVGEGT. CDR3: CASSYGGLNTEAFF. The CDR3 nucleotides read TGTGCCAGCAGTTACGGGGGGTTGAACACTGAAGCTTTCTTT.

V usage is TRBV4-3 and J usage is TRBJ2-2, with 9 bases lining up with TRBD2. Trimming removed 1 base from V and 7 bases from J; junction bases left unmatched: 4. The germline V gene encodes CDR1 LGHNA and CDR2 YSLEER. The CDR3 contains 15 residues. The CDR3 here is CASSQGSGSYGELFF. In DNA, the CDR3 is TGCGCCAGCAGCCAAGGTAGCGGGAGTTACGGGGAGCTGTTTTTT.

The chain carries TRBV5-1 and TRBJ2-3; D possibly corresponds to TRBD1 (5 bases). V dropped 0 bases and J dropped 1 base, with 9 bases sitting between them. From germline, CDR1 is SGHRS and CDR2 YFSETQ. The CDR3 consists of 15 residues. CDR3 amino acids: CASSLAGYGTDTQYF. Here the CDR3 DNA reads TGCGCCAGCAGCTTGGCAGGGTACGGCACAGATACGCAGTATTTT.

The CDR3 sequence is CASSQVSNSYEQYF. The CDR3 coding sequence is TGCGCCAGCAGCCAAGTATCCAACTCCTACGAGCAGTACTTC. This chain links TRBV4-1 with TRBJ2-7; no reliable D call. There are 14 residues in the CDR3. CDR1 is MGHRA and CDR2 is YSYEKL in the germline V gene. Trimming left V 1 base short and J 0 bases short, with 7 bases between.

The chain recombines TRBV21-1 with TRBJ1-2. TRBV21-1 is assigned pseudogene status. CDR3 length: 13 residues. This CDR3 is CASRGLPSYGYTF. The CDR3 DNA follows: TGTGCAAGCCGGGGACTGCCGTCCTATGGCTACACCTTC.

The CDR3 sequence is CASSVTSGLQTQYF. CDR3 nucleotide sequence: TGTGCCAGCAGTGTAACTTCGGGGCTGCAGACCCAGTACTTC. The chain links TRBV2 to TRBJ2-5; either TRBD1 or TRBD2 may supply D (5 bases each). Germline V gene lookup returns CDR1 SNHLY and CDR2 FYNNEI. V lost 4 bases and J 6 bases, leaving 15 bases between the germline ends. The length of the CDR3 is 14 residues.

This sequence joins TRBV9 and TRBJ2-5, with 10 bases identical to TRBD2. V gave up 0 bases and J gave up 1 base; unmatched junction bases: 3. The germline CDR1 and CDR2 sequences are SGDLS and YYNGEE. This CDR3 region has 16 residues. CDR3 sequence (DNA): TGTGCCAGCAGCGTAGGTCAGCGGGGGGGCCAAGAGACCCAGTACTTC. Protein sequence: CASSVGQRGGQETQYF.

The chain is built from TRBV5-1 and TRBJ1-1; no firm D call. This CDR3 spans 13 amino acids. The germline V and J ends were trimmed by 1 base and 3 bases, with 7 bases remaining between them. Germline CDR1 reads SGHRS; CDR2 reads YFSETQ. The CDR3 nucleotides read TGCGCCAGCAGCTTGTCGACACACACTGAAGCTTTCTTT. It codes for CASSLSTHTEAFF.

Here the CDR3 DNA reads TGTGCCAGTAGTACAGGGACTAGCGGGGCAATTGGGTCCCAGTACTTC. It yields the protein CASSTGTSGAIGSQYF. This chain joins TRBV19 and TRBJ2-5, with TRBD2 matching over 13 bases. CDR1 and CDR2 from the germline V gene are LNHDA and SQIVND (reference sequence). The V gene end was trimmed by 4 bases and the J gene end by 9 bases; junction bases not matched to a gene: 11. This CDR3 is 16 amino acids long.

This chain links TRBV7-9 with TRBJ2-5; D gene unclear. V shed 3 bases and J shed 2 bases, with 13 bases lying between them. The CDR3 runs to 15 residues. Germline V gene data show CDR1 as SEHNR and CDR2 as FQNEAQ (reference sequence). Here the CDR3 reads CASSFMGFGQETQYF. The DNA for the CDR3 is TGTGCCAGCAGCTTTATGGGGTTTGGGCAAGAGACCCAGTACTTC.

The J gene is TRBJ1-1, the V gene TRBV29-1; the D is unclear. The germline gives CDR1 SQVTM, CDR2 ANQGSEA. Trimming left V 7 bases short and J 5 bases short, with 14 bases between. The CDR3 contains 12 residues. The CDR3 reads CSGTDRTTEAFF. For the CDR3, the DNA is TGCAGCGGTACAGATAGAACAACTGAAGCTTTCTTT. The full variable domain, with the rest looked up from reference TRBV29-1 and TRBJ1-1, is SAVISQKPSRDICQRGTSLTIQCQVDSQVTMMFWYRQQPGQSLTLIATANQGSEATYESGFVIDKFPISRPNLTFSTLTVSNMSPEDSSIYLCSGTDRTTEAFFGQGTRLTVV.

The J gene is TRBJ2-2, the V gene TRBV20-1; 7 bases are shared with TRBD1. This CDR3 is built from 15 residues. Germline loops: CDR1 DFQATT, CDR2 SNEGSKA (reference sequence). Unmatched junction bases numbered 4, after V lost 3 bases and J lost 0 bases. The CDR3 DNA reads TGCAGTGCTAGTGCCCAGGGGGCGAACACCGGGGAGCTGTTTTTT. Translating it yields CSASAQGANTGELFF.

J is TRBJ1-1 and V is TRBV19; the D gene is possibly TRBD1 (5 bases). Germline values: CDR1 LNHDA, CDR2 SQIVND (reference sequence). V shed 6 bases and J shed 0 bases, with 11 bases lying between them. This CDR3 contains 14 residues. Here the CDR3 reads CASSGGLVNTEAFF. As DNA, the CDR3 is TGTGCCAGTAGCGGGGGACTCGTGAACACTGAAGCTTTCTTT.

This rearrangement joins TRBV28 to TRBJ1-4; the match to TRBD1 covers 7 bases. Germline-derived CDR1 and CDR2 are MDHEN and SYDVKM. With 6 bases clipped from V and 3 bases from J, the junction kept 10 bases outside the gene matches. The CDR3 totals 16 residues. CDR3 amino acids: CASSDPLGTANEKLFF. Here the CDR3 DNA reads TGTGCCAGCAGCGACCCTCTCGGGACAGCTAATGAAAAACTGTTTTTT.

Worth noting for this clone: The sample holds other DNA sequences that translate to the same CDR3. The CDR3 reads CASSPGRPNQPQHF. The CDR3 bases are TGTGCCAGCTCACCAGGACGGCCCAATCAGCCCCAGCATTTT. This sequence joins TRBV18 and TRBJ1-5; D call uncertain. CDR1 is KGHSH, CDR2 LQKENI, per germline. V was shortened by 2 bases and J by 3 bases, with 8 bases between the two germline ends. The CDR3 is 14 amino acids.

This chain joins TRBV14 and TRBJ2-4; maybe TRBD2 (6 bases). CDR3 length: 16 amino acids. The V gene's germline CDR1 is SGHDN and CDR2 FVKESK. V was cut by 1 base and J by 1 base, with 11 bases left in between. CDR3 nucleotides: TGTGCCAGCAGCCAAGTCAACGGGGGTGCCAAAAACATTCAGTACTTC. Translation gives CASSQVNGGAKNIQYF.

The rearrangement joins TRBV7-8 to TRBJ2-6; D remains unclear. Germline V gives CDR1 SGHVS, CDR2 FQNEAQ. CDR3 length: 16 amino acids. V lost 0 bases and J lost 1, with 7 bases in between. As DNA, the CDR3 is TGTGCCAGCAGCTTAGCTCGAGCTTCTGGGGCCAACGTCCTGACTTTC. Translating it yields CASSLARASGANVLTF.